This is a list of T cell receptor beta chains from one sample in a study of graft-versus-host responses after intestinal transplantation. No antigens are known for them. Only in-frame clones appear in the TCRdb table, and some are missing; sequencing was by immunoSEQ multiplex PCR. The sample has more than 60,000 clones, about 90% seen once. The input for sequencing was unstimulated CD8+ T cells sorted from spleen or lymph node cells, taken before intestinal transplant. Receptors were obtained from a human donor who received an intestinal transplant. Both conserved end residues are part of each CDR3. The order of the fields is V gene, J gene, CDR3 protein.

TRBV5-1,TRBJ2-3,CASSYASGSTDTQYF
TRBV19,TRBJ2-7,CASSPDRGLTYEQYF
TRBV9,TRBJ1-1,CASSPFGGNTEAFF
TRBV7-9,TRBJ2-1,CASSLTQTNNEQFF
TRBV12-5,NA,CASGTAGGHEQYF
TRBV10-3,TRBJ1-1,CAIGGVDAEAFF
TRBV2,TRBJ2-3,CATPAGQRQDTQYF
TRBV15,TRBJ1-5,CATSGTGLGQPQHF
TRBV7-8,TRBJ2-3,CASSRPGDRGSTDTQYF
TRBV27,TRBJ2-7,CAVARGQAYEQYF
TRBV5-6,TRBJ1-5,CASSPGTGGNQPQHF
TRBV20-1,TRBJ2-7,CSARDGPEQYF
TRBV19,TRBJ2-3,CASTTAGGWADTQYF
TRBV6-5,TRBJ1-1,CASSQTGPLIEAFF
TRBV27,TRBJ1-3,CASSVESSGNTIYF
TRBV4-1,TRBJ1-1,CASSQVGFQGTEAFF
TRBV27,TRBJ2-1,CASSWGQGRNEQFF
TRBV27,TRBJ1-6,CASSTRQGDNSPLHF
TRBV6-1,TRBJ1-6,CASSDSYNSPLHF
TRBV9,TRBJ2-5,CASSGGAGGPRETQYF
TRBV12-5,TRBJ2-1,CASGLGVLGGGYNEQFF
TRBV9,TRBJ1-2,CASSLAPEAAGAYGYTF
TRBV11-2,TRBJ2-3,CASSPSLTSPASWEQYF